The present entry profiles one T cell receptor beta chain with its context. Sequenced by immunoSEQ multiplex PCR; TCRdb stores in-frame clones only, minus some. Of about 94,000 clones in the sample, 90% are singletons; the top ten hold around 3.8%. This specimen belongs to a study of control samples from healthy donors and cancer patients. The CDR3 sequence is 16 residues long. V shed 4 bases and J 4 bases; nucleotides not matched to a gene: 9. From germline, CDR1 is LGHDT and CDR2 YNNKEL (reference sequence). The chain recombines TRBV3-1 (or the pseudogene TRBV3-2) with TRBJ2-1, with 8 bases matching TRBD2. The sequencing input was blood. This TCR was recovered from a woman between 18 and 30 years old in good health. The CDR3 protein is CASSPGLALVYNEQFF. The CDR3 nucleotides read TGTGCCAGCAGCCCCGGACTAGCTCTGGTATACAATGAGCAGTTCTTC.